The 28 T cell receptor beta chains below were found in one sample sequenced in a study of blood T cell repertoires in COVID-19. Repertoires were generated with immunoSEQ multiplex PCR, while TCRdb's copy carries only in-frame clones and drops some. The data contain about 170,000 clones, 88% of them singletons. The specimen was peripheral blood. Every receptor here comes from a man between 45 and 60 years old who had recovered from COVID-19.

The chain joins TRBV15 to TRBJ2-4; 7 bases line up with TRBD1. The V gene end was trimmed by 5 bases and the J gene end by 2 bases; junction bases not matched to a gene: 9. The CDR3 spans 16 residues. Germline CDR1 reads LNHNV; CDR2 reads YYDKDF (reference sequence). The CDR3 is CATSAALRGTKNIQYF. CDR3 nucleotide sequence: TGTGCCACCAGCGCAGCCCTCAGGGGGACCAAAAACATTCAGTACTTC.

The chain links TRBV28 to TRBJ2-2; D gene ambiguous. CDR1 and CDR2 from the germline V gene are MDHEN and SYDVKM. The V gene lost 3 bases and the J gene lost 0 bases, with 8 bases spanning the gap. The CDR3 totals 15 residues. The CDR3 sequence is CASSFLVANTGELFF. CDR3 DNA: TGTGCCAGCAGTTTTTTGGTAGCGAACACCGGGGAGCTGTTTTTT.

J is TRBJ1-1 and V is TRBV11-2, with D perhaps TRBD1 (6 bases). The CDR3 is made up of 13 amino acids. Germline assignment: CDR1 SGHAT and CDR2 FQNNGV. The V end lost 7 bases, the J end lost 5 bases, and 14 bases lay between the germline ends. CDR3 residues: CASTWTVRTEAFF. In DNA, the CDR3 is TGTGCCAGCACCTGGACAGTCCGAACTGAAGCTTTCTTT.

The chain combines TRBV6-1 with TRBJ1-1, with a possible D match to TRBD1 (5 bases). Germline V gene data show CDR1 as MNHNS and CDR2 as SASEGT. CDR3 length equals 14 residues. The germline V and J ends were trimmed by 3 bases and 0 bases, with 8 bases remaining between them. The CDR3 sequence: CASSDRQMNTEAFF. CDR3 bases: TGTGCCAGCAGTGACCGACAGATGAACACTGAAGCTTTCTTT.

This chain joins TRBV5-1 and TRBJ2-7, with 8 bases lining up with TRBD1. Germline CDR1 and CDR2: SGHRS and YFSETQ. This CDR3 region has 15 residues. Trimming removed 0 bases from V and 7 bases from J; junction bases left unmatched: 9. This chain's CDR3 is CASSLGETGEWEQYF. CDR3 nucleotides: TGCGCCAGCAGCTTGGGTGAGACAGGGGAATGGGAGCAGTACTTC.

V gene TRBV6-4 combines with J gene TRBJ1-1, with a possible D match to TRBD1 (6 bases). Looked up from germline, CDR1 is MRHNA and CDR2 is SNTAGT. Trimming pared 6 bases from V and 1 base from J, leaving 18 bases between. CDR3 length: 16 amino acids. The CDR3 region has the DNA TGTGCCAGCAGGGCCCAAGGGGGGGGCTCGAACACTGAAGCTTTCTTT. Protein sequence: CASRAQGGGSNTEAFF.

CDR3 amino acids: CASSPLDTGTGVGYTF. CDR3 coding DNA: TGTGCCAGCTCACCGCTTGACACCGGGACAGGGGTCGGCTACACCTTC. This chain connects TRBV18 to TRBJ1-2, with TRBD1 identical over 10 bases. J gave up 8 bases and V 3 bases, and 12 bases lay outside the gene matches. This CDR3 is 16 amino acids long. Germline CDR1 and CDR2: KGHSH and LQKENI.

The chain is built from TRBV6-5 and TRBJ2-7, with D tentatively TRBD2 (5 bases). CDR1 MNHEY and CDR2 SVGAGI come from the germline V gene. This CDR3 has 13 residues. Trimming stripped 2 bases from V and 3 bases from J, with 8 bases between. The CDR3: CASSYEGIYEQYF. CDR3 DNA sequence: TGTGCCAGCAGTTACGAGGGAATCTACGAGCAGTACTTC.

This chain uses TRBV5-4 with TRBJ2-2, with D possibly being TRBD2 (6 bases). Germline values: CDR1 SGHNT, CDR2 YYREEE (reference sequence). Trimming took 0 bases from V and 3 from J, leaving 12 bases between them. The CDR3 consists of 16 residues. CDR3 nucleotides: TGTGCCAGCAGCTTGGTAACTAGCTTCGACACCGGGGAGCTGTTTTTT. Its protein product is CASSLVTSFDTGELFF.

This chain links TRBV27 with TRBJ2-5; 7 bases agree with TRBD2. The V and J ends lost 1 base and 3 bases, in that order; junction bases with no gene match: 2. This CDR3 has 14 amino acids. Germline loops: CDR1 MNHEY, CDR2 SMNVEV (reference sequence). CDR3 loop: CASSLLGREETQYF. In nucleotides, the CDR3 is TGTGCCAGCAGTTTATTAGGGAGGGAAGAGACCCAGTACTTC.

In this sample, this clone turned up a few times. The rearrangement uses TRBV27 and TRBJ2-7; no clear D gene. Deletions cut 4 bases from V and 1 base from J, with 11 bases between. CDR1 MNHEY and CDR2 SMNVEV come from the germline V gene (reference sequence). The CDR3 covers 14 residues. The CDR3 reads CASSSLVRSYEQYF. CDR3 coding DNA: TGTGCCAGCAGTTCCCTGGTTCGGTCCTACGAGCAGTACTTC.

The sample holds one count of this clone. A read error may produce the germline difference seen at one junction end. The genes are TRBV6-5 and TRBJ2-2; perhaps TRBD1 as D (5 bases). The CDR3 covers 13 residues. CDR1 is MNHEY and CDR2 is SVGAGI in the germline V gene. CDR3 nucleotide sequence: TGTGCTAGCAATGGCAGGGTGGGCGGGGAGCTGTTTTTT. Protein product: CASNGRVGGELFF.

Worth noting for this clone: The sample holds other DNA sequences that translate to the same CDR3. This chain connects TRBV28 to TRBJ1-1; 9 nucleotides line up with TRBD1. The CDR3 spans 14 residues. CDR1 and CDR2 from the germline V gene are MDHEN and SYDVKM. V dropped 5 bases and J dropped 5; count of bases not matched to a gene: 6. The CDR3 sequence is CASSPGQGWTEAFF. The DNA for the CDR3 is TGTGCCAGCAGTCCCGGACAGGGGTGGACTGAAGCTTTCTTT.

The chain couples TRBV7-8 to TRBJ2-7; TRBD2 is a possible D gene (6 bases). V was cut by 2 bases and J by 2 bases, with 13 bases left in between. This CDR3 has 15 amino acids. CDR1 and CDR2 from the germline V gene are SGHVS and FQNEAQ. This CDR3 reads CASSLRVAATYEQYF. The CDR3 nucleotides are TGTGCCAGCAGCTTAAGGGTAGCGGCAACCTACGAGCAGTACTTC.

This clone was seen only once. The chain couples TRBV7-3 to TRBJ2-3, with D unclear. Per the germline V gene, CDR1 is SGHTA and CDR2 is FQGTGA. This CDR3 region has 13 residues. Trimming left V 1 base short and J 3 bases short, with 5 bases between. The CDR3 DNA reads as TGTGCCAGCAGCTTAAGCTATACAGATACGCAGTATTTT. Its translation: CASSLSYTDTQYF.

CDR3 in DNA: TGTGCCAGCAGCGTATCAGGGGGCAATCAGCCCCAGCATTTT. This sequence encodes CASSVSGGNQPQHF. The chain couples TRBV7-9 to TRBJ1-5, with D possibly matching TRBD1 (6 bases). V dropped 5 bases and J dropped 2 bases, with 10 bases sitting between them. CDR3 size: 14 residues. Germline V gene data show CDR1 as SEHNR and CDR2 as FQNEAQ (reference sequence).

This chain connects TRBV9 to TRBJ1-4; 7 nucleotides agree with TRBD1. The CDR3 covers 15 residues. V gave up 4 bases and J gave up 7 bases; unmatched junction bases: 10. From germline, CDR1 is SGDLS and CDR2 YYNGEE. CDR3 in DNA: TGTGCCAGCAGCTCGCGACAGGGAGGAGGTGAAAAACTGTTTTTT. This sequence encodes CASSSRQGGGEKLFF.

This clone was detected only a few times. The chain joins TRBV7-2 to TRBJ2-2; TRBD1 is a possible D gene (5 bases). V dropped 5 bases and J dropped 1 base, with 11 bases sitting between them. From germline, CDR1 is SGHTA and CDR2 FQGNSA. The CDR3 runs to 15 residues. CDR3 nucleotides: TGTGCCAGCAGCAACGACAGACGGAACACCGGGGAGCTGTTTTTT. Its protein is CASSNDRRNTGELFF.

The J gene is TRBJ1-2, the V gene TRBV6-2 or TRBV6-3, with 9 positions matching TRBD1. Looked up from germline, CDR1 is MNHEY and CDR2 is SVGEGT. CDR3 size: 16 residues. V was clipped by 2 bases and J by 7 bases; unmatched bases: 11. The DNA for the CDR3 is TGTGCCAGCAGTTACCCTCCTTACAGGGGGCTGGGTGGCTACACCTTC. Protein product: CASSYPPYRGLGGYTF.

The genes are TRBV6-6 and TRBJ2-5, with D possibly TRBD1 on 6 matching bases. Germline lookup yields CDR1 MNHNY and CDR2 SVGAGI (reference sequence). The CDR3 contains 14 residues. The V end lost 6 bases, the J end lost 2 bases, and 13 bases lay between the germline ends. CDR3 nucleotides: TGTGCCAGCAGCAGCCGCGGACAGCAAGAGACCCAGTACTTC. Translated: CASSSRGQQETQYF.

The genes are TRBV6-5 and TRBJ2-7; a weak D match, TRBD1 (5 bases). CDR1 and CDR2 (germline): MNHEY, SVGAGI. This CDR3 contains 15 residues. Trimming removed 2 bases from V and 1 base from J, with 12 bases in between. DNA of the CDR3: TGTGCCAGCAGTTACGCGATGGGGCTGTCCTACGAGCAGTACTTC. Translation gives CASSYAMGLSYEQYF.

This clone was recorded a few times. This chain links TRBV5-4 with TRBJ1-6; 10 bases are a match to TRBD1. J lost 4 bases, V lost 4 bases, and 2 bases had no gene match. The length of the CDR3 is 15 residues. The germline gives CDR1 SGHNT, CDR2 YYREEE (reference sequence). CDR3 amino acids: CASSPDRGYNSPLHF. CDR3 DNA sequence: TGTGCCAGCAGCCCGGACAGGGGGTATAATTCACCCCTCCACTTT.

This rearrangement joins TRBV19 to TRBJ2-7, with no clear D. V was shortened by 0 bases and J by 2 bases, with 5 bases between the two germline ends. Per germline, CDR1 LNHDA and CDR2 SQIVND (reference sequence). CDR3 size: 13 residues. The CDR3 protein is CASSIDDTYEQYF. In DNA form, the CDR3 reads TGTGCCAGTAGTATAGATGACACCTACGAGCAGTACTTC.

The chain couples TRBV20-1 to TRBJ2-3; D gene ambiguous. The ends were cut back, 3 bases at V and 10 bases at J, with 14 bases in the middle. CDR3 length: 12 residues. Per the germline V gene, CDR1 is DFQATT and CDR2 is SNEGSKA (reference sequence). In nucleotides, the CDR3 is TGCAGTGCTAGTCCCCGTTCACGGTCGCAGTATTTT. It codes for CSASPRSRSQYF.

The gene calls are TRBV10-3 and TRBJ1-1; 7 bases align to TRBD1. CDR1 and CDR2 from the germline V gene are ENHRY and SYGVKD. Losses at the gene ends were 0 bases for V and 6 bases for J; bases not matched to a gene: 10. This CDR3 spans 16 amino acids. The CDR3, as DNA: TGTGCCATCAGTGAGTCTATAAGCAGGGGGGTCGCTGAAGCTTTCTTT. As protein: CAISESISRGVAEAFF.

V usage is TRBV5-1 and J usage is TRBJ2-7, with 9 bases lining up with TRBD1. The CDR3 has 16 amino acids. From germline, CDR1 is SGHRS and CDR2 YFSETQ. J gave up 5 bases and V 0 bases, and 9 bases lay outside the gene matches. The CDR3 loop is CASSLARGQGLDEQYF. CDR3 sequence (DNA): TGCGCCAGCAGCTTGGCCCGAGGACAGGGGTTGGACGAGCAGTACTTC.

The chain employs TRBV30 and TRBJ1-2; perhaps TRBD1 as D (6 bases). V dropped 4 bases and J dropped 8 bases, with 23 bases sitting between them. Germline loops: CDR1 GTSNPN, CDR2 SVGIG (reference sequence). The CDR3 is 15 amino acids. The CDR3 is CAWIARNRAKGGYTF. CDR3 nucleotide sequence: TGTGCCTGGATCGCCCGAAACAGGGCAAAGGGCGGCTACACCTTC.

This rearrangement joins TRBV19 to TRBJ1-5; no clear D gene. The CDR3 runs 16 residues. Looked up from germline, CDR1 is LNHDA and CDR2 is SQIVND (reference sequence). The V end was cut by 0 bases, the J end by 0 bases, with 9 bases between. DNA of the CDR3: TGTGCCAGTAGTATAGACCGTGGAGATAGCAATCAGCCCCAGCATTTT. As protein: CASSIDRGDSNQPQHF.